Listed below are T cell receptor beta chains from one sample, sequenced in a study of OX40 agonist ivuxolimab in advanced cancers. The table came from immunoSEQ multiplex PCR; TCRdb's copy has only in-frame clones and leaves some out. Of around 60,000 clones detected, roughly nine tenths appear once; the ten largest clones hold roughly 1.9%. The source was CD4+ or CD8+ T cells sorted from blood, collected in a trial of the OX40 agonist ivuxolimab. The receptors shown here come from an adult with an advanced solid tumor such as melanoma, head and neck, liver or kidney cancer. CDR3s include the opening cysteine and the closing phenylalanine or tryptophan. The D gene is left open where the match is weak. Where a row states a size, it is once, few, many or the class of an expanded clone; other rows omit it.

size | J | V | D | length | DNA | CDR3
- | TRBJ2-3 | TRBV5-1 | - | 14 | TGCGCCAGCAGCTTGGAGGCCACCACAGATACGCAGTATTTT | CASSLEATTDTQYF
- | TRBJ1-2 | TRBV19 | - | 14 | TGTGCCAGTAGTATTAGAGGGGTCGGCTATGGCTACACCTTC | CASSIRGVGYGYTF
- | TRBJ2-5 | TRBV28 | TRBD2 | 18 | TGTGCCAGCAGTTCGACCGGACTAGCGGGGGGCCTCCAAGAGACCCAGTACTTC | CASSSTGLAGGLQETQYF
- | TRBJ1-1 | TRBV6-1 | TRBD1 | 14 | TGTGCCAGCAGTTGGACAGGGTGGGGAACTGAAGCTTTCTTT | CASSWTGWGTEAFF
few | TRBJ1-1 | TRBV29-1 | TRBD1 | 17 | TGCAGCGGGGTCCGGGACAGGGGGCGAGGTTGGAGGGCTGAAGCTTTCTTT | CSGVRDRGRGWRAEAFF
- | TRBJ2-1 | TRBV28 | TRBD1 | 18 | TGTGCCAGCAGTTTTTGGGACAGGGCCCAGGCCTCCTACAATGAGCAGTTCTTC | CASSFWDRAQASYNEQFF
- | TRBJ2-3 | TRBV28 | - | 16 | TGTGCCAGCAGCTCCCCCGGGACCCTAACGGCAGATACGCAGTATTTT | CASSSPGTLTADTQYF
- | TRBJ2-1 | TRBV6-5 | - | 14 | TGTGCCAGCTCGCGTGGGGGGATCTACAATGAGCAGTTCTTC | CASSRGGIYNEQFF
- | TRBJ2-1 | TRBV2 | - | 12 | TGTGCCAGTTGGCGGTCAATCTATGAGCAGTTCTTC | CASWRSIYEQFF
once | TRBJ2-1 | TRBV2 | TRBD2 | 14 | TGTGCCAGCAGACTAGCGGGGACCTACAATGAGCAGTTCTTC | CASRLAGTYNEQFF
once | TRBJ2-3 | TRBV9 | - | 13 | TGTGCCAGCAGCGTAGGGGAGCCAGATACGCAGTATTTT | CASSVGEPDTQYF
- | TRBJ2-1 | TRBV7-2 | TRBD1 | 13 | TGTGCCAGCAGCTCGTACAGGGGGAATGAGCAGTTCTTC | CASSSYRGNEQFF
- | TRBJ2-6 | TRBV2 | - | 16 | TGTGCCAGCACCGGACGACCAAGCTCTGGGGCCAACGTCCTGACTTTC | CASTGRPSSGANVLTF
- | TRBJ2-7 | TRBV10-3 | TRBD2 | 14 | TGTGCCACCGAGGGGACTAGCGGGAAAGGCGAGCAGTACTTC | CATEGTSGKGEQYF
- | TRBJ2-1 | TRBV19 | - | 14 | TGTGCCAGTAGCTTTCCGGGACTTAACAATGAGCAGTTCTTC | CASSFPGLNNEQFF
- | TRBJ2-7 | TRBV5-1 | - | 14 | TGCGCCAGCAGCCCAGCACAGGGATGGGACGAGCAGTACTTC | CASSPAQGWDEQYF
- | TRBJ2-3 | TRBV6-1 | - | 14 | TGTGCCAGTACGCTAGCGCCCAAGGGAGATACGCAGTATTTT | CASTLAPKGDTQYF
- | TRBJ2-3 | TRBV5-5 | - | 12 | TGTGCCAGCAGCTCTGATTTGGATACGCAGTATTTT | CASSSDLDTQYF
- | TRBJ1-1 | TRBV6-5 | - | 15 | TGTGCCAGCACCCCGGAACCGACGTGGCGGGGTGAAGCTTTCTTT | CASTPEPTWRGEAFF
- | TRBJ1-3 | TRBV5-1 | TRBD1 | 15 | TGCGCCAGCAGGTCTACAGGGGGAGAGTGGGACACCATATATTTT | CASRSTGGEWDTIYF
- | TRBJ1-1 | TRBV6-5 | - | 15 | TGTGCCAGCACCCTGGGCCCCGACGGGGACACTGAAGCTTTCTTT | CASTLGPDGDTEAFF
- | TRBJ1-4 | TRBV9 | - | 15 | TGTGCCAGCAGCGTAGGAGTCCAGGAGAATGAAAAACTGTTTTTT | CASSVGVQENEKLFF
- | TRBJ2-7 | TRBV6-6 | TRBD1 | 15 | TGTGCCAGCAGTTCTCCGGGACAGGGGCACTACGAGCAGTACTTC | CASSSPGQGHYEQYF
- | TRBJ2-5 | TRBV7-2 | TRBD2 | 18 | TGTGCCAGCAGCTTGCCCCCGGGAGCGGGGGGGCCCCAAGAGACCCAGTACTTC | CASSLPPGAGGPQETQYF
- | TRBJ2-5 | TRBV28 | TRBD2 | 14 | TGTGCCAGCAAGGAAGCGGGAAAAGAAGAGACCCAGTACTTC | CASKEAGKEETQYF
- | TRBJ2-1 | TRBV7-8 | - | 14 | TGTGCCAGCAGCTTAGCGGGCGGATACAATGAGCAGTTCTTC | CASSLAGGYNEQFF
- | TRBJ1-1 | TRBV11-3 | - | 13 | TGTGCCAGCAGCTTAGGAGGCAACACTGAAGCTTTCTTT | CASSLGGNTEAFF
- | TRBJ2-5 | TRBV11-1 | - | 15 | TGTGCCAGCAGCCCTAGGGGGAGGCAGCAAGAGACCCAGTACTTC | CASSPRGRQQETQYF
- | TRBJ1-2 | TRBV18 | - | 15 | TGTGCCAGCTCACCATTGGCGGGAGCTAACTATGGCTACACCTTC | CASSPLAGANYGYTF